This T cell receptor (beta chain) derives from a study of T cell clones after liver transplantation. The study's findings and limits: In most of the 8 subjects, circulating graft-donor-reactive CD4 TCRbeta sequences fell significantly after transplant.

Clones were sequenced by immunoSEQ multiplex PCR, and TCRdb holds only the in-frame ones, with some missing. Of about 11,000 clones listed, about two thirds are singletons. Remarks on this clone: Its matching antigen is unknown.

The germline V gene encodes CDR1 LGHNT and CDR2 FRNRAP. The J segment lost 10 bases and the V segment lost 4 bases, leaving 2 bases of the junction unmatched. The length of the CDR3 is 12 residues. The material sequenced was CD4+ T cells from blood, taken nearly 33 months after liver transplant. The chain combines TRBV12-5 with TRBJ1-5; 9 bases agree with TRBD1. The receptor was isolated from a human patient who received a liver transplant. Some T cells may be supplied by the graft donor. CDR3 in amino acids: CASGWGQGPQHF. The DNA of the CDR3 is TGTGCTAGTGGTTGGGGACAGGGCCCCCAGCATTTT. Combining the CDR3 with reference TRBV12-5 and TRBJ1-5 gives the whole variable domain DARVTQTPRHKVTEMGQEVTMRCQPILGHNTVFWYRQTMMQGLELLAYFRNRAPLDDSGMPKDRFSAEMPDATLATLKIQPSEPRDSAVYFCASGWGQGPQHFGDGTRLSIL.